One sample yielded the 19 T cell receptor beta chains listed below, sequenced in a study of T cells in Graves' hyperthyroidism and ophthalmopathy. What was amplified from RNA transcripts were TCR beta CDR3 regions. The primer set for the first-round RT-PCR of the TCR CDR3 was HTBI. TCRdb reanalysed the multiplex PCR reads using MiXCR and keeps one entry per CDR3 protein. In the table there are more than 150,000 distinct CDR3 sequences, about a sixth of which are singletons. Sequencing used blood. Every receptor here comes from a woman aged 50 to 60 with Graves' hyperthyroidism.

This clonotype was detected only once. The chain employs TRBV7-2 and TRBJ2-1; the match to TRBD1 covers 7 bases. CDR1 and CDR2 from the germline V gene are SGHTA and FQGNSA. V lost 5 bases to trimming and J lost 4 bases; unmatched junction nucleotides: 11. The CDR3 is made up of 16 amino acids. CDR3 protein: CASSTQGQLKYNEQFF. In nucleotides, the CDR3 is TGTGCCAGCAGCACACAGGGACAGCTTAAATACAATGAGCAGTTCTTC.

The table lists this clonotype with many counts. The chain has TRBV6-2 or TRBV6-3 and TRBJ2-5, with D unclear. The CDR3 is made up of 10 amino acids. Germline V gene data show CDR1 as MNHEY and CDR2 as SVGEGT. Trimming pared 4 bases from V and 7 bases from J, leaving 4 bases between. The CDR3 nucleotides read TGTGCCAGCAGTTCGAGGACCCAGTACTTC. Residues: CASSSRTQYF.

This clonotype was detected only a few times. The chain is built from TRBV20-1 and TRBJ1-5, with a weak D call TRBD1 (6 bases). This CDR3 is 15 amino acids long. V lost 6 bases and J 2 bases, leaving 17 bases between the germline ends. Germline CDR1 reads DFQATT; CDR2 reads SNEGSKA (reference sequence). The CDR3 sequence is CSATDRPRGNQPQHF. The CDR3 DNA follows: TGCAGTGCCACTGACAGGCCCAGAGGCAATCAGCCCCAGCATTTT.

This clonotype was observed many times. The chain employs TRBV28 and TRBJ2-7; D is ambiguous. The CDR3 has 12 amino acids. From germline, CDR1 is MDHEN and CDR2 SYDVKM. V was shortened by 3 bases and J by 5 bases, with 8 bases between the two germline ends. CDR3 sequence reads: CASSLQWNEQYF. Written as DNA, the CDR3 is TGTGCCAGCAGTTTGCAGTGGAACGAGCAGTACTTC.

The count of this clonotype is one. This may come from a read error, since a much larger clone is one base off. This chain joins TRBV7-8 and TRBJ1-5; unclear D gene. The CDR3 consists of 13 residues. Germline CDR1 and CDR2: SGHVS and FQNEAQ. Trimming removed 2 bases from V and 3 bases from J, with 5 bases in between. CDR3 sequence: CASSLPDNQPQHF. The CDR3, as DNA: TGTGCCAGCAGCTTACCGGACAATCAGCCCCAGCATTTT.

With regard to this clonotype: This may come from a read error, since a much larger clone is one base off. The chain has TRBV18 and TRBJ2-7; D not certain. The CDR3 spans 11 residues. V was trimmed by 8 bases and J by 3 bases, leaving 8 bases between them. Germline assignment: CDR1 KGHSH and CDR2 LQKENI. The CDR3 DNA is TGTGCCAGCCCACTTATCTACGAGCAGTACTTC. This translates into CASPLIYEQYF.

This clonotype was counted many times. The chain recombines TRBV6-2 or TRBV6-3 with TRBJ2-3, with D unclear. The V gene lost 4 bases and the J gene lost 2 bases, with 16 bases spanning the gap. The germline gives CDR1 MNHEY, CDR2 SVGEGT. The CDR3 runs to 16 residues. CDR3 in DNA: TGTGCCAGCAGTTTTCCCTCTGGAAGGAACACAGATACGCAGTATTTT. Amino acids: CASSFPSGRNTDTQYF.

This clonotype was seen a few times. The chain links TRBV5-4 to TRBJ1-2; D is uncertain. The V gene lost 3 bases and the J gene lost 0 bases, with 15 bases spanning the gap. This CDR3 contains 16 residues. CDR1 is SGHNT and CDR2 is YYREEE in the germline V gene (reference sequence). The CDR3 DNA reads as TGTGCCAGCAGCTCGCACCCAACAGACCCTAACTATGGCTACACCTTC. Its translation: CASSSHPTDPNYGYTF.

This clonotype has just a few counts. The CDR3 nucleotides are TGTGCCAGCAGCCAAGATAGGGGTGACAGCCTTAGCACAGATACGCAGTATTTT. Protein: CASSQDRGDSLSTDTQYF. This chain links TRBV4-2 with TRBJ2-3, with D perhaps matching TRBD1 (5 bases). CDR3 length: 18 amino acids. Germline V gene sequence: CDR1 LGHNA, CDR2 YNFKEQ. V was clipped by 0 bases and J by 0 bases, with 16 bases between them.

This clonotype has a count of ten or more. The genes are TRBV29-1 and TRBJ2-3; 8 nucleotides match TRBD2. After removal of 4 bases from V and 7 bases from J, the junction contained 13 bases not matched to a gene. Germline V lookup: CDR1 SQVTM, CDR2 ANQGSEA. The CDR3 sequence is 15 residues long. The DNA for the CDR3 is TGCAGCGTTGGGGCCTCACATCGCGGGGGGAATACGCAGTATTTT. Its translation: CSVGASHRGGNTQYF.

The rearrangement joins TRBV19 to TRBJ2-1; no clear D. CDR1 is LNHDA and CDR2 is SQIVND in the germline V gene (reference sequence). The V end was cut by 2 bases, the J end by 6 bases, with 8 bases between. The CDR3 has 13 amino acids. CDR3 in DNA: TGTGCCAGTAGTATACTAGGATTCAATGAGCAGTTCTTC. As protein: CASSILGFNEQFF.

This clonotype appeared many times. J is TRBJ2-2 and V is TRBV5-1; 7 bases are a match to TRBD1. V trimming: 2 bases; J trimming: 0 bases; junction bases outside the gene matches: 13. The germline V gene encodes CDR1 SGHRS and CDR2 YFSETQ. CDR3 size: 19 residues. CDR3 residues: CASSFMGQTRQSNTGELFF. The DNA for the CDR3 is TGCGCCAGCAGCTTCATGGGACAGACTCGCCAATCGAACACCGGGGAGCTGTTTTTT.

This clonotype was found many times. The chain couples TRBV12-3 or TRBV12-4 to TRBJ2-3; a weak D match, TRBD1 (5 bases). The CDR3 totals 15 residues. Trimming removed 6 bases at V and 2 bases at J, with 15 bases between. CDR3 amino acids: CASSLQDKLTDTQYF. The CDR3 coding sequence is TGTGCCAGCAGCCTTCAGGACAAACTCACAGATACGCAGTATTTT.

This clonotype has at least ten counts. The rearrangement joins TRBV7-8 to TRBJ2-7; D assignment may be TRBD1 or TRBD2 (6 bases each). V lost 1 base to trimming and J lost 6 bases, with 10 bases between them. CDR3 length equals 13 residues. CDR1 and CDR2 from the germline V gene are SGHVS and FQNEAQ. The CDR3 loop is CASSLVGGREQYF. CDR3 DNA sequence: TGTGCCAGCAGCTTAGTGGGGGGCCGCGAGCAGTACTTC.

This clonotype was found many times. J is TRBJ2-2 and V is TRBV6-1, with D maybe TRBD2 (7 bases). Trimming removed 6 bases from V and 3 bases from J, with 17 bases in between. This CDR3 is 16 amino acids long. Germline V CDR1 and CDR2: MNHNS, SASEGT. This CDR3 reads CASSRKGGGDTGELFF. The CDR3 coding sequence is TGTGCCAGCAGCCGGAAGGGGGGGGGCGACACCGGGGAGCTGTTTTTT.

This clonotype showed up many times. The chain employs TRBV28 and TRBJ1-5, with D tentatively TRBD1 (5 bases). In germline, CDR1 is MDHEN, CDR2 SYDVKM. The CDR3 covers 14 residues. Trimming cost V 6 bases and J 2 bases, with 11 bases left between them. The CDR3 reads CASRWGSGNQPQHF. CDR3 sequence (DNA): TGTGCCAGCAGGTGGGGGTCTGGCAATCAGCCCCAGCATTTT. Full variable domain (outside the CDR3, taken from reference TRBV28 and TRBJ1-5): DVKVTQSSRYLVKRTGEKVFLECVQDMDHENMFWYRQDPGLGLRLIYFSYDVKMKEKGDIPEGYSVSREKKERFSLILESASTNQTSMYLCASRWGSGNQPQHFGDGTRLSIL.

The gene calls are TRBV28 and TRBJ1-2; no firm D call. Germline V gives CDR1 MDHEN, CDR2 SYDVKM. This CDR3 is built from 15 residues. V lost 6 bases, J lost 7 bases, and 21 bases lay in between. CDR3 coding DNA: TGTGCCAGCAGGCCAAACATACCGGGGAGTTCTGGCTACACCTTC. It yields the protein CASRPNIPGSSGYTF.

This clonotype was observed at least ten times. J is TRBJ1-2 and V is TRBV29-1; TRBD1 aligns across 9 bases. Germline CDR1 reads SQVTM; CDR2 reads ANQGSEA. Trimming took 6 bases from V and 7 from J; bases not matched to a gene: 6. This CDR3 is 12 amino acids long. The CDR3 protein is CSVRTGDRGYTF. CDR3 in DNA: TGCAGCGTCCGGACAGGGGACCGTGGCTACACCTTC.

This clonotype was detected many times. V usage is TRBV12-3 or TRBV12-4 and J usage is TRBJ1-4, with a weak D call TRBD1 (5 bases). This CDR3 is built from 14 residues. V lost 2 bases to trimming and J lost 8 bases, with 12 bases between them. CDR3 residues: CASSLWRGREKLFF. CDR3 nucleotide sequence: TGTGCCAGCAGTTTATGGAGGGGAAGGGAAAAACTGTTTTTT.